Below, 31 T cell receptor beta chains from the same sample are listed, as sequenced in a study of T cell clones after liver transplantation. Only in-frame clones appear in the TCRdb table, and some are missing; sequencing was by immunoSEQ multiplex PCR. The sample has fewer than 70,000 clones, about two thirds seen once. Sequenced material: CD4+ T cells from blood, taken before liver transplant. The receptor set was obtained from a human donor who received a liver transplant.

This rearrangement joins TRBV2 to TRBJ1-6; D gene unclear. CDR1 and CDR2 from the germline V gene are SNHLY and FYNNEI. With 6 bases removed from V and 8 bases from J, the gap between germline ends came to 20 bases. CDR3 length: 16 amino acids. The CDR3 loop reads CASRERHNAHHSPLHF. The CDR3, as DNA: TGTGCCAGCAGAGAACGACACAACGCACATCATTCACCCCTCCACTTT.

The chain couples TRBV4-1 to TRBJ1-2; D unclear. Trimming left V 3 bases short and J 6 bases short, with 23 bases between. Germline lookup yields CDR1 MGHRA and CDR2 YSYEKL. This CDR3 has 17 residues. The chain's CDR3 is CASSHRSLRASEDGYTF. The DNA for the CDR3 is TGCGCCAGCAGCCATCGATCTCTCCGGGCGTCGGAGGATGGCTACACCTTC.

This chain joins TRBV30 and TRBJ1-3; D unresolved. Germline lookup yields CDR1 GTSNPN and CDR2 SVGIG (reference sequence). The CDR3 loop spans 13 amino acids. Trimming shortened V by 3 bases and J by 0 bases, and 6 bases separated the two germline ends. CDR3 in amino acids: CAWRLYSGNTIYF. CDR3 DNA sequence: TGTGCCTGGAGGTTGTACTCTGGAAACACCATATATTTT.

The chain joins TRBV30 to TRBJ1-2; 9 nucleotides align to TRBD1. V dropped 3 bases and J dropped 10; count of bases not matched to a gene: 9. The CDR3 runs to 13 residues. Germline loops: CDR1 GTSNPN, CDR2 SVGIG (reference sequence). The CDR3 DNA reads TGTGCCTGGAGCCACGGGACAGGGATCGACTACACCTTC. It encodes CAWSHGTGIDYTF.

V usage is TRBV5-8 and J usage is TRBJ1-6, with a weak D call TRBD1 (5 bases). Germline CDR1 and CDR2: SGHTS and YDEGEE. The CDR3 is 16 residues long. Trimming cost V 3 bases and J 0 bases, with 10 bases left between them. This CDR3 is CASSSRVYSYNSPLHF. CDR3 in DNA: TGTGCCAGCAGCTCCAGGGTCTACTCCTATAATTCACCCCTCCACTTT.

The chain carries TRBV20-1 and TRBJ1-1; the D is unclear. The V gene's germline CDR1 is DFQATT and CDR2 SNEGSKA (reference sequence). V was clipped by 3 bases and J by 8 bases, with 7 bases between them. The CDR3 is 10 residues long. CDR3 bases: TGCAGTGCTAGCGTCAGGGAAGCTTTCTTT. Translated: CSASVREAFF.

This chain joins TRBV15 and TRBJ1-2, with D possibly being TRBD1 (5 bases). Germline V gene sequence: CDR1 LNHNV, CDR2 YYDKDF (reference sequence). The CDR3 has 15 residues. V dropped 0 bases and J dropped 5 bases, with 13 bases sitting between them. The CDR3 loop is CATSRDLGRDYGYTF. The CDR3 DNA reads TGTGCCACCAGCAGAGATTTGGGGCGCGATTATGGCTACACCTTC.

The rearrangement links TRBV4-1 to TRBJ1-5; a weak D match, TRBD1 (5 bases). V was trimmed by 0 bases and J by 6 bases, leaving 12 bases between them. In germline, CDR1 is MGHRA, CDR2 YSYEKL. The length of the CDR3 is 15 residues. CDR3 loop: CASSQDSQGGQPQHF. The CDR3 DNA follows: TGCGCCAGCAGCCAAGACTCTCAGGGAGGTCAGCCCCAGCATTTT.

On this clone: A read error may produce the germline difference seen at one junction end. V usage is TRBV7-7 and J usage is TRBJ1-3, with D possibly matching TRBD1 (6 bases). Germline CDR1 reads SSHAT; CDR2 reads FNYEAQ (reference sequence). This CDR3 is built from 15 residues. The CDR3 sequence: CASSLDSPSGNTIYF. The CDR3 DNA reads TGTGCTAGCAGCTTGGACAGTCCCTCTGGAAACACCATATATTTT.

This chain links TRBV28 with TRBJ1-1, with a tentative D call TRBD1 (6 bases). V was clipped by 6 bases and J by 9 bases, with 11 bases between them. Germline V CDR1 and CDR2: MDHEN, SYDVKM. This CDR3 comprises 11 residues. The CDR3, as DNA: TGTGCCAGCAGGGCCGGGACACAAGCTTTCTTT. Protein: CASRAGTQAFF.

The chain carries TRBV2 and TRBJ2-2; 7 bases align to TRBD1. Trimming cost V 7 bases and J 2 bases; bases outside gene matches: 10. The CDR3 totals 16 residues. Germline V CDR1 and CDR2: SNHLY, FYNNEI. The CDR3: CASTRPTGLNTGELFF. The CDR3 DNA is TGTGCCAGCACTCGCCCGACAGGGCTTAACACCGGGGAGCTGTTTTTT. The full variable domain, rest sourced from reference TRBV2 and TRBJ2-2, is EPEVTQTPSHQVTQMGQEVILRCVPISNHLYFYWYRQILGQKVEFLVSFYNNEISEKSEIFDDQFSVERPDGSNFTLKIRSTKLEDSAMYFCASTRPTGLNTGELFFGEGSRLTVL.

J is TRBJ2-1 and V is TRBV5-1; 7 bases are shared with TRBD1. There are 16 residues in the CDR3. CDR1 and CDR2 from the germline V gene are SGHRS and YFSETQ. V was pared by 4 bases and J by 2 bases, with 9 bases of the junction left unmatched. The CDR3 DNA is TGCGCCAGCAGCCCCCCCCTGGACAGGCCCTACAATGAGCAGTTCTTC. Translated, it gives CASSPPLDRPYNEQFF.

This sequence joins TRBV2 and TRBJ2-2; D is unresolved. The CDR3 loop spans 14 amino acids. The germline V gene has CDR1 SNHLY and CDR2 FYNNEI. V gave up 8 bases and J gave up 6 bases, with 16 bases separating them. CDR3: CASAMGSPSGELFF. Here the CDR3 DNA reads TGTGCCAGCGCAATGGGCAGTCCATCCGGGGAGCTGTTTTTT.

Written as DNA, the CDR3 is TGTGCCATCAGTACTAAGGGACTAGCGGGGGGCAATGAGCAGTTCTTC. Translating it yields CAISTKGLAGGNEQFF. The chain couples TRBV10-3 to TRBJ2-1, with 15 bases identical to TRBD2. CDR1 is ENHRY, CDR2 SYGVKD, per germline. The CDR3 covers 16 residues. V shed 5 bases and J 6 bases; nucleotides not matched to a gene: 5.

The chain uses TRBV30 and TRBJ2-3, with 8 bases lining up with TRBD2. The J segment lost 4 bases and the V segment lost 7 bases, leaving 10 bases of the junction unmatched. The CDR3 is 14 residues long. The germline CDR1 and CDR2 sequences are GTSNPN and SVGIG (reference sequence). The CDR3 region is CAFLAGILPDTQYF. The CDR3 nucleotides are TGTGCCTTTTTAGCGGGGATCCTTCCAGATACGCAGTATTTT.

The rearrangement joins TRBV7-8 to TRBJ1-4; the D gene is possibly TRBD1 (5 bases). The CDR3 length is 18 residues. V was shortened by 1 base and J by 4 bases, with 19 bases between the two germline ends. CDR1 SGHVS and CDR2 FQNEAQ come from the germline V gene. The CDR3 DNA is TGTGCCAGCAGCTTAGTAACCGGCGACAGCACGTATAATGAAAAACTGTTTTTT. Amino acid sequence: CASSLVTGDSTYNEKLFF.

This clone was recorded once. The J gene is TRBJ1-3, the V gene TRBV7-9; 9 bases are shared with TRBD1. Germline CDR1 and CDR2: SEHNR and FQNEAQ (reference sequence). V lost 1 base and J lost 9; bases outside the gene matches: 10. The length of the CDR3 is 16 residues. The CDR3 protein is CASSLEGPGTGFTIYF. The CDR3 DNA reads as TGTGCCAGCAGCTTAGAGGGTCCCGGGACAGGGTTCACCATATATTTT.

In regard to this clone: Other DNA sequences in the same sample also yield this CDR3. The J gene is TRBJ1-2, the V gene TRBV30; tentatively, D is TRBD1 (6 bases). The ends were cut back, 5 bases at V and 4 bases at J, with 17 bases in the middle. Germline V gene data show CDR1 as GTSNPN and CDR2 as SVGIG (reference sequence). The CDR3 consists of 14 residues. CDR3 sequence (DNA): TGTGCCTGGGGGCACGAAGGGGGTAGCTATGGCTACACCTTC. It is translated as CAWGHEGGSYGYTF.

This clone was seen a handful of times. The chain has TRBV7-9 and TRBJ1-1; TRBD1 matches at 8 bases. With 5 bases clipped from V and 3 bases from J, the junction kept 11 bases outside the gene matches. This CDR3 region has 16 residues. Per the germline V gene, CDR1 is SEHNR and CDR2 is FQNEAQ (reference sequence). CDR3 amino acids: CASSGGAGGLYTEAFF. CDR3 coding DNA: TGTGCCAGCAGCGGTGGGGCAGGGGGCCTTTACACTGAAGCTTTCTTT.

CDR3 nucleotide sequence: TGTGCCAGCAGTTTTCACAGGGACGGCACTGAAGCTTTCTTT. Translating gives CASSFHRDGTEAFF. V and J are TRBV28 and TRBJ1-1, with a possible D match to TRBD1 (6 bases). This CDR3 is built from 14 residues. Per the germline V gene, CDR1 is MDHEN and CDR2 is SYDVKM. The V end lost 3 bases, the J end lost 4 bases, and 12 bases lay between the germline ends.

The CDR3 nucleotides are TGTGCCAGCACCTCCCGGGGGATCTCTGGGGCCAACGTCCTGACTTTC. It codes for CASTSRGISGANVLTF. The chain joins TRBV7-8 to TRBJ2-6; D is perhaps TRBD2 (6 bases). CDR3 length: 16 amino acids. The V and J ends lost 7 bases and 0 bases respectively, with 13 bases between them. Germline V gene lookup returns CDR1 SGHVS and CDR2 FQNEAQ. Based on the CDR3 plus reference TRBV7-8 and TRBJ2-6, the full variable domain is GAGVSQSPRYKVAKRGQDVALRCDPISGHVSLFWYQQALGQGPEFLTYFQNEAQLDKSGLPSDRFFAERPEGSVSTLKIQRTQQEDSAVYLCASTSRGISGANVLTFGAGSRLTVL.

The chain links TRBV30 to TRBJ2-3; D not certain. CDR1 and CDR2 from the germline V gene are GTSNPN and SVGIG (reference sequence). This CDR3 is 17 amino acids long. The V and J ends lost 1 base and 4 bases respectively, with 21 bases between them. Here the CDR3 reads CAWSERLLGTLPDTQYF. Written as DNA, the CDR3 is TGTGCCTGGAGTGAAAGACTGTTAGGTACCCTCCCAGATACGCAGTATTTT.

CDR3 nucleotide sequence: TGTGCCAGCAGCTTGGGAGGGCTGGGAAACACCATATATTTT. This encodes CASSLGGLGNTIYF. This sequence joins TRBV5-6 and TRBJ1-3, with D unresolved. This CDR3 comprises 14 residues. The germline gives CDR1 SGHDT, CDR2 YYEEEE. The V and J ends lost 0 bases and 4 bases respectively, with 8 bases between them.

This clone was detected only a few times. The chain links TRBV5-1 to TRBJ1-6, with 9 bases aligning to TRBD1. Germline CDR1 is SGHRS and CDR2 is YFSETQ. The CDR3 consists of 17 residues. With 0 bases clipped from V and 7 bases from J, the junction kept 8 bases outside the gene matches. The CDR3 DNA reads as TGCGCCAGCAGCTTGGCCGGGGGAGGGACAGGGAATTCACCCCTCCACTTT. Translating gives CASSLAGGGTGNSPLHF.

The chain carries TRBV6-6 and TRBJ1-1; D unclear. The CDR3 contains 14 residues. The V end lost 6 bases, the J end lost 0 bases, and 11 bases lay between the germline ends. The germline CDR1 and CDR2 sequences are MNHNY and SVGAGI (reference sequence). CDR3 sequence reads: CASSSGGMNTEAFF. The CDR3 DNA reads TGTGCCAGCAGCTCTGGAGGAATGAACACTGAAGCTTTCTTT.

This chain uses TRBV7-6 with TRBJ2-7; the D gene is possibly TRBD1 (5 bases). Germline loops: CDR1 SGHVS, CDR2 FNYEAQ. CDR3 length: 13 residues. V gave up 5 bases and J gave up 3 bases, with 11 bases separating them. The CDR3 protein is CASSPRQSYEQYF. The CDR3 DNA sequence: TGTGCCAGCAGCCCACGACAGAGCTACGAGCAGTACTTC.

This clone came up a few times. The J gene is TRBJ2-5, the V gene TRBV9, with TRBD2 identical over 13 bases. The CDR3 has 16 residues. V was clipped by 3 bases and J by 5 bases; unmatched bases: 7. Germline values: CDR1 SGDLS, CDR2 YYNGEE. The CDR3 DNA sequence: TGTGCCAGCAGCGCAACTAGCGGGGGGGCCTTTGAGACCCAGTACTTC. It yields the protein CASSATSGGAFETQYF. Using reference TRBV9 and TRBJ2-5 for the parts outside the CDR3, the full variable domain is DSGVTQTPKHLITATGQRVTLRCSPRSGDLSVYWYQQSLDQGLQFLIQYYNGEERAKGNILERFSAQQFPDLHSELNLSSLELGDSALYFCASSATSGGAFETQYFGPGTRLLVL.

J is TRBJ1-1 and V is TRBV10-3; D not resolved. The CDR3 has 13 amino acids. Germline V gene data show CDR1 as ENHRY and CDR2 as SYGVKD. V lost 5 bases to trimming and J lost 8 bases, with 15 bases between them. CDR3 in amino acids: CAISFDGGREAFF. The CDR3 bases are TGTGCCATCAGTTTCGACGGTGGCAGGGAAGCTTTCTTT.

This clone was found once. CDR3 protein: CASSLMLAGGLFF. CDR3 nucleotide sequence: TGTGCCAGCAGTTTAATGCTAGCGGGGGGTTTGTTCTTC. V is TRBV28 and J is TRBJ2-1, with 11 bases matching TRBD2. Germline trimming cut 2 bases from V and 15 bases from J; bases unmatched to any gene: 6. The CDR3 is made up of 13 amino acids. Germline CDR1 reads MDHEN; CDR2 reads SYDVKM.

The chain is built from TRBV5-5 and TRBJ2-7; 7 positions match TRBD1. This CDR3 comprises 14 residues. Trimming cost V 2 bases and J 0 bases; bases outside gene matches: 2. Per the germline V gene, CDR1 is SGHKS and CDR2 is YYEKEE (reference sequence). As DNA, the CDR3 is TGTGCCAGCAGCTTCGGGACAGCCTCCTACGAGCAGTACTTC. Translation gives CASSFGTASYEQYF.

The genes are TRBV18 and TRBJ2-1; 10 nucleotides agree with TRBD2. J lost 4 bases, V lost 6 bases, and 9 bases had no gene match. The germline gives CDR1 KGHSH, CDR2 LQKENI. CDR3 length: 16 amino acids. The CDR3 loop is CASSSPSGGAYNEQFF. CDR3 nucleotides: TGTGCCAGCTCTTCGCCTAGCGGGGGAGCGTACAATGAGCAGTTCTTC.